Given below is one TCR beta chain in context. This record comes from a study of blood T cell repertoires in COVID-19. About the study: From the United States, Italy and Spain came samples of acute and convalescent COVID-19. PBMCs, B-cell-depleted T cells, or T cells provided the cDNA or gDNA that made up the material.

Original analysis: The authors estimated nucleated cell counts from reference gene primer amplification. Using immunoSEQ multiplex PCR, the repertoire was profiled, and TCRdb retains in-frame clones only, with some absent. V and J calls and clone size are those listed in that table; D and trimming were worked out from the DNA. The table includes under 45,000 clones, about four fifths detected once. The CDR3 loop spans 14 amino acids. Input material: peripheral blood. This clonotype was obtained from a woman of 80 years or more with active or convalescent COVID-19. The chain carries TRBV21-1 and TRBJ2-1; the D segment call TRBD2 is taken from the table without a DNA check. TRBV21-1 is a documented pseudogene. The CDR3 coding sequence is TGTGCCAGCAGAACGGGACTATTCTACAATGAGCAGTTCTTC. Its translation: CASRTGLFYNEQFF.